This TCR beta chain comes out of a study of cytomegalovirus exposure and HLA in healthy donors. Overall study results and limits: Cytomegalovirus-associated TCR beta chains were listed, numbering 164. In a later analysis, HLA-associated TCR beta chains were more clonally expanded than equally common others. A later analysis linked 15,000 to 20,000 TCR beta sequences to HLA alleles at 0.05 false discovery rate.

V gave up 4 bases and J gave up 2 bases; unmatched junction bases: 5. The CDR3 loop spans 14 amino acids. The germline V gene has CDR1 SGHRS and CDR2 YFSETQ. For this clone: Its antigen remains unknown. This sample includes further DNA sequences coding for the same CDR3.

PCR involved 60 Vbeta and 13 Jbeta primers. Profiling relied on immunoSEQ multiplex PCR, and the TCRdb table lists in-frame clones only, not all of them. This sample yields approximately 93,000 clones, of which roughly three quarters are seen a single time; under 4% belongs to the top ten. The origin of this receptor is a male donor in good health and CMV-seropositive. The rearrangement links TRBV5-1 to TRBJ1-1; TRBD1 matches 7 bases. The sample taken for sequencing was PBMCs. The CDR3 DNA sequence: TGCGCCAGCAGCCTACAGGGGCCAAACACTGAAGCTTTCTTT. This sequence encodes CASSLQGPNTEAFF. The whole variable domain, filled in from reference TRBV5-1 and TRBJ1-1, reads KAGVTQTPRYLIKTRGQQVTLSCSPISGHRSVSWYQQTPGQGLQFLFEYFSETQRNKGNFPGRFSGRQFSNSRSEMNVSTLELGDSALYLCASSLQGPNTEAFFGQGTRLTVV.